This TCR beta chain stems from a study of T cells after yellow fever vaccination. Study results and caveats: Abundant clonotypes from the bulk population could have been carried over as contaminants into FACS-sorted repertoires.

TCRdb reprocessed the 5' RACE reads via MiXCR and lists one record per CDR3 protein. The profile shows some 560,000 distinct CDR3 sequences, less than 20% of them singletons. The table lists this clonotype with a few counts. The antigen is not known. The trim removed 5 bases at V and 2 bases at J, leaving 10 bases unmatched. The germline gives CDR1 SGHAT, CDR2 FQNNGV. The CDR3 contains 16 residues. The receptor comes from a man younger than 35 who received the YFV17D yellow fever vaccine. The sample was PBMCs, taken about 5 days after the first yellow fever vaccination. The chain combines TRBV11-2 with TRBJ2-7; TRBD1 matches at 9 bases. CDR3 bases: TGTGCCAGCAGCAGAGGGCCGGGACAGGGCGCCTACGAGCAGTACTTC. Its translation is CASSRGPGQGAYEQYF.